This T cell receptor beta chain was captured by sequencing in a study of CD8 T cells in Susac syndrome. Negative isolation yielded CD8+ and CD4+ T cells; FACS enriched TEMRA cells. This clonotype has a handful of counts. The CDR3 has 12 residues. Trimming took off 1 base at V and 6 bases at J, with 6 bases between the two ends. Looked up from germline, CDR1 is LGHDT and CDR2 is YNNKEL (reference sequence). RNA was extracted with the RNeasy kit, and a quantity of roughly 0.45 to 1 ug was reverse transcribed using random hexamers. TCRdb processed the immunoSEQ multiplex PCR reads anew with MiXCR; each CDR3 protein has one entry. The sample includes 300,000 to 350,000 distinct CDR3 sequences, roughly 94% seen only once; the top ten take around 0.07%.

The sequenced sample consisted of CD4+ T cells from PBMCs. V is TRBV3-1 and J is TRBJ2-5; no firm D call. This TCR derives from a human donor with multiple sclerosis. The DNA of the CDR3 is TGTGCCAGCAGCCAAGTCAGAAAGACCCAGTACTTC. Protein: CASSQVRKTQYF.